The 26 T cell receptor beta chains below come from one sample, sequenced in a study of T cells in Graves' hyperthyroidism and ophthalmopathy. TCR beta CDR3 sequences were amplified from RNA transcripts. When the TCR CDR3 underwent first-round RT-PCR, the HTBI primer set was used. TCRdb redid the calling of the multiplex PCR reads with MiXCR, one entry per CDR3 protein. The sample carries some 500,000 distinct CDR3 sequences, around 24% recorded once. The sequenced material came from blood. Source of these receptors: a woman aged 30 to 39 with Graves' ophthalmopathy.

The genes are TRBV19 and TRBJ2-2; D not certain. The CDR3 covers 15 residues. The ends were cut back, 7 bases at V and 0 bases at J, with 12 bases in the middle. Germline CDR1 reads LNHDA; CDR2 reads SQIVND (reference sequence). The CDR3, as DNA: TGTGCCAGTAAAAGGGCAGCTGCGAACACCGGGGAGCTGTTTTTT. Translated, it gives CASKRAAANTGELFF. The full variable domain, rest sourced from reference TRBV19 and TRBJ2-2, is DGGITQSPKYLFRKEGQNVTLSCEQNLNHDAMYWYRQDPGQGLRLIYYSQIVNDFQKGDIAEGYSVSREKKESFPLTVTSAQKNPTAFYLCASKRAAANTGELFFGEGSRLTVL.

This clonotype has ten or more counts. The chain is built from TRBV6-5 and TRBJ1-1, with 7 bases matching TRBD1. CDR1 MNHEY and CDR2 SVGAGI come from the germline V gene. V shed 7 bases, J shed 3 bases, and the junction held 5 bases outside the gene matches. There are 13 residues in the CDR3. The CDR3 protein is CASTLGQDTEAFF. As DNA, the CDR3 is TGTGCCAGCACCCTCGGACAGGACACTGAAGCTTTCTTT.

The table lists this clonotype with a count of one. The gene calls are TRBV15 and TRBJ2-2; 7 bases map to TRBD2. V lost 1 base and J lost 6; bases outside the gene matches: 5. This CDR3 is built from 15 residues. Germline lookup yields CDR1 LNHNV and CDR2 YYDKDF (reference sequence). CDR3 loop: CATSRGAGVAGELFF. CDR3 DNA sequence: TGTGCCACCAGCAGAGGTGCGGGGGTGGCCGGGGAGCTGTTTTTT.

This clonotype was found many times. The rearrangement joins TRBV2 to TRBJ2-2; no clear D. Trimming cost V 0 bases and J 3 bases, with 8 bases left between them. This CDR3 has 15 residues. Germline V gene lookup returns CDR1 SNHLY and CDR2 FYNNEI. This CDR3 reads CASSEARLYTGELFF. The CDR3 nucleotides read TGTGCCAGCAGTGAAGCGAGGCTGTACACCGGGGAGCTGTTTTTT.

In its sample, this clonotype was seen many times. The chain combines TRBV6-1 with TRBJ2-5; TRBD2 matches 7 bases. The ends lost 5 bases at V and 0 bases at J; junction bases unmatched: 6. The CDR3 loop spans 15 amino acids. Germline values: CDR1 MNHNS, CDR2 SASEGT. The CDR3 is CASSPKTSNQETQYF. The CDR3 nucleotides are TGTGCCAGCAGTCCCAAGACTAGCAACCAAGAGACCCAGTACTTC.

This clonotype has a count of ten or more. The chain is built from TRBV6-1 and TRBJ1-5; tentative D call: TRBD1 (6 bases). Germline CDR1 and CDR2: MNHNS and SASEGT. V was pared by 5 bases and J by 5 bases, with 19 bases between. CDR3 length equals 16 residues. CDR3 region: CASSPSPRGNHQPQHF. The CDR3 bases are TGTGCCAGCAGTCCGTCCCCCAGGGGTAACCATCAGCCCCAGCATTTT.

The table lists this clonotype with many counts. The chain joins TRBV6-1 to TRBJ1-2; 7 bases line up with TRBD1. J lost 2 bases, V lost 2 bases, and 2 bases had no gene match. CDR3 length: 14 residues. Germline CDR1 MNHNS, CDR2 SASEGT. CDR3 loop: CASSELGGNYGYTF. CDR3 sequence (DNA): TGTGCCAGCAGTGAACTAGGGGGCAACTATGGCTACACCTTC.

This clonotype was seen repeatedly, ten times or more. V is TRBV20-1 and J is TRBJ1-1, with TRBD1 matching over 7 bases. CDR3 length: 21 amino acids. The germline gives CDR1 DFQATT, CDR2 SNEGSKA (reference sequence). V trimming: 0 bases; J trimming: 1 base; junction bases outside the gene matches: 23. The CDR3 DNA follows: TGCAGTGCTAGAGATCAGGGGGGGGCAGGTCGTTGGGGGTACCCGAACACTGAAGCTTTCTTT. Translation: CSARDQGGAGRWGYPNTEAFF.

This clonotype was seen only once. A read error may be the cause here, since a much bigger clone is one base away. It is likely a read error, because the conserved phenylalanine at the end of the CDR3 is missing. The chain has TRBV5-1 and TRBJ2-2, with D hard to call. V gave up 0 bases and J gave up 2 bases, with 5 bases separating them. The CDR3 consists of 14 residues. Looked up from germline, CDR1 is SGHRS and CDR2 is YFSETQ. Here the CDR3 reads CASSLGRNTGELFV. In DNA form, the CDR3 reads TGCGCCAGCAGCTTGGGCAGAAACACCGGGGAGCTGTTTGTT.

The genes are TRBV7-9 and TRBJ2-5; tentative D call: TRBD1 (5 bases). Germline assignment: CDR1 SEHNR and CDR2 FQNEAQ (reference sequence). Trimming took 4 bases from V and 3 from J, leaving 12 bases between them. CDR3 length equals 14 residues. CDR3 DNA sequence: TGTGCCAGCAGCTCCACGTGGGGCGAAGAGACCCAGTACTTC. Protein product: CASSSTWGEETQYF.

This clonotype was seen at least ten times. This chain uses TRBV24-1 with TRBJ2-5, with 8 bases aligning to TRBD1. Germline CDR1 and CDR2: KGHDR and SFDVKD. V shed 7 bases and J 4 bases; nucleotides not matched to a gene: 1. This CDR3 is built from 12 residues. The CDR3 loop is CATSDRGETQYF. DNA of the CDR3: TGTGCCACCAGCGACAGGGGAGAGACCCAGTACTTC.

The chain joins TRBV30 to TRBJ2-2, with a possible D match to TRBD2 (5 bases). Between the trimmed V and J ends, which lost 2 bases and 6 bases, there was a span of 13 bases. CDR1 GTSNPN and CDR2 SVGIG come from the germline V gene (reference sequence). CDR3 length: 14 residues. CDR3 bases: TGTGCCTGGAGTCGGGGTAGTGAATCCGGGGAGCTGTTTTTT. Its protein product is CAWSRGSESGELFF.

This chain joins TRBV2 and TRBJ2-7; tentatively, D is TRBD1 (5 bases). In germline, CDR1 is SNHLY, CDR2 FYNNEI. V lost 5 bases, J lost 11 bases, and 13 bases lay in between. CDR3 length: 11 amino acids. The CDR3 bases are TGTGCCAGCAGTTATCGACAGAACAAGTACTTC. Translating it yields CASSYRQNKYF.

The rearrangement uses TRBV6-1 and TRBJ2-7, with D perhaps given as TRBD1 or TRBD2 (6 bases each). CDR3 length: 11 residues. V was shortened by 10 bases and J by 4 bases, with 11 bases between the two germline ends. Germline-derived CDR1 and CDR2 are MNHNS and SASEGT. This chain's CDR3 is CATRGEYEQYF. The CDR3 DNA sequence: TGTGCCACGAGGGGGGAATACGAGCAGTACTTC.

This clonotype was detected many times. V is TRBV6-5 and J is TRBJ1-2, with TRBD1 identical over 7 bases. With 4 bases clipped from V and 4 bases from J, the junction kept 6 bases outside the gene matches. Germline V gene data show CDR1 as MNHEY and CDR2 as SVGAGI. CDR3 length equals 14 residues. CDR3 residues: CASSLAGGIYGYTF. DNA for the CDR3: TGTGCCAGCAGTTTAGCAGGGGGGATCTATGGCTACACCTTC.

Turning to this clonotype: One end of the junction does not line up with germline, which may come from a read error. This sequence joins TRBV6-5 and TRBJ2-5; 7 positions agree with TRBD2. This CDR3 comprises 17 residues. Germline CDR1 and CDR2: MNHEY and SVGAGI. The chain's CDR3 is CVSSYSNRGDYQETQYF. The DNA of the CDR3 is TGTGTCAGCAGTTACTCGAATCGGGGGGACTACCAAGAGACCCAGTACTTC.

This chain connects TRBV20-1 to TRBJ1-1, with D perhaps matching TRBD1 (5 bases). There are 12 residues in the CDR3. Trimming shortened V by 5 bases and J by 9 bases, and 16 bases separated the two germline ends. Germline V lookup: CDR1 DFQATT, CDR2 SNEGSKA (reference sequence). The CDR3 spells CSAPGRRTQAFF. CDR3 nucleotides: TGCAGTGCTCCGGGACGCCGGACCCAAGCTTTCTTT.

This clonotype has only a few counts. The chain recombines TRBV6-1 with TRBJ1-1; the D gene is possibly TRBD1 (5 bases). The CDR3 length is 14 residues. The ends were cut back, 10 bases at V and 6 bases at J, with 21 bases in the middle. Germline CDR1 is MNHNS and CDR2 is SASEGT. The CDR3 spells CATMPQVWAAEAFF. CDR3 bases: TGTGCCACCATGCCACAGGTATGGGCAGCTGAAGCTTTCTTT.

This clonotype was detected only a few times. The V call is TRBV11-2, the J call TRBJ1-5; unclear D gene. V lost 5 bases to trimming and J lost 13 bases, with 3 bases between them. The length of the CDR3 is 8 residues. Per the germline V gene, CDR1 is SGHAT and CDR2 is FQNNGV. The chain's CDR3 is CASSPQHF. CDR3 nucleotide sequence: TGTGCCAGCAGCCCTCAGCATTTT.

This clonotype was seen many times. The rearrangement joins TRBV5-1 to TRBJ1-2; TRBD1 agrees at 7 bases. This CDR3 comprises 15 residues. In germline, CDR1 is SGHRS, CDR2 YFSETQ. V shed 5 bases, J shed 2 bases, and the junction held 9 bases outside the gene matches. CDR3: CASSSGDSPNYGYTF. The CDR3 region has the DNA TGCGCCAGCAGTTCGGGGGACAGCCCAAACTATGGCTACACCTTC.

The rearrangement uses TRBV11-2 and TRBJ2-2; 9 nucleotides agree with TRBD2. Looked up from germline, CDR1 is SGHAT and CDR2 is FQNNGV. Losses at the gene ends were 5 bases for V and 4 bases for J; bases not matched to a gene: 5. The CDR3 runs 15 residues. The CDR3 protein is CASSQGLALTGELFF. The CDR3 nucleotides read TGTGCCAGCAGCCAGGGACTAGCTCTCACCGGGGAGCTGTTTTTT.

This clonotype has at least ten counts. The chain carries TRBV19 and TRBJ1-1, with D possibly matching TRBD1 (6 bases). Germline CDR1 is LNHDA and CDR2 is SQIVND (reference sequence). Between the trimmed V and J ends, which lost 4 bases and 8 bases, there was a span of 11 bases. The CDR3 length is 12 residues. The CDR3 protein is CASSKGVGEAFF. The CDR3 DNA reads as TGTGCCAGTAGTAAGGGGGTTGGCGAAGCTTTCTTT.

J is TRBJ2-5 and V is TRBV6-2 or TRBV6-3, with no clear D. Germline V gives CDR1 MNHEY, CDR2 SVGEGT. V lost 5 bases and J lost 2, with 9 bases in between. The CDR3 contains 13 residues. Here the CDR3 DNA reads TGTGCCAGCAGTGGGCTGGTTCAAGAGACCCAGTACTTC. It yields the protein CASSGLVQETQYF.

As concerns this clonotype: This may come from a read error, since a much larger clone is one base off. The CDR3 ends on some other residue instead of the conserved phenylalanine or tryptophan, so this is likely a read error. V usage is TRBV4-3 and J usage is TRBJ1-5; tentative D call: TRBD1 (6 bases). V was shortened by 2 bases and J by 2 bases, with 13 bases between the two germline ends. CDR1 LGHNA and CDR2 YSLEER come from the germline V gene. The CDR3 contains 16 residues. CDR3 sequence: CASSQRSGEGNQPQHV. As DNA, the CDR3 is TGCGCCAGCAGCCAAAGGTCAGGGGAAGGCAATCAGCCCCAGCATGTT.

The table lists this clonotype with many counts. The V gene is TRBV6-5, the J gene TRBJ1-1, with D unresolved. Germline V gene sequence: CDR1 MNHEY, CDR2 SVGAGI. V dropped 0 bases and J dropped 0 bases, with 8 bases sitting between them. This CDR3 spans 15 amino acids. The CDR3 bases are TGTGCCAGCAGTTACTCTGAGTCATTGAACACTGAAGCTTTCTTT. Translating gives CASSYSESLNTEAFF.

CDR3 sequence (DNA): TGTGCCATCAAGGAGAGACCGGGACAAGCCTCTGGAAACACCATATATTTT. This translates into CAIKERPGQASGNTIYF. The chain carries TRBV10-3 and TRBJ1-3; D is perhaps TRBD1 (6 bases). CDR1 is ENHRY and CDR2 is SYGVKD in the germline V gene. V lost 7 bases and J 0 bases, leaving 19 bases between the germline ends. The CDR3 covers 17 residues.